Listed below are T cell receptor beta chains from one sample, sequenced in a study of T-cell reconstitution after alpha-beta-depleted transplantation in children. TCRdb passed the PCR reads through MiXCR, listing each CDR3 protein once. The sample consists of a few hundred thousand distinct CDR3 sequences, under 9.5% of them appearing once. The sequenced sample was PBMCs from the stem cell graft donor, obtained from the stem cell graft. These receptors were collected from a human donor who donated a stem cell graft to a child with acute lymphoblastic leukemia. Both conserved end residues are part of each CDR3. The D gene is left open where the match is weak. Only some rows state a clone size, as once, few, many or a class for expanded clones.

len: 12; v_gene: TRBV20-1; d_gene: -; abundance: many; j_gene: TRBJ2-2; CDR3nt: TGCAGTGCTAGTGACGGGGGCGGGGAGCTGTTTTTT; CDR3aa: CSASDGGGELFF
len: 14; v_gene: TRBV5-1; d_gene: -; abundance: -; j_gene: TRBJ2-7; CDR3nt: TGCGCCAGCAGCTTGGGACTGGCCTACTACGAGCAGTACTTC; CDR3aa: CASSLGLAYYEQYF
len: 14; v_gene: TRBV7-9; d_gene: -; abundance: few; j_gene: TRBJ1-6; CDR3nt: TGTGCCAGCAGCGTCGCGTCAAGGGATTCACCCCTCCACTTT; CDR3aa: CASSVASRDSPLHF
len: 12; v_gene: TRBV29-1; d_gene: -; abundance: few; j_gene: TRBJ1-4; CDR3nt: TGCAGCGTTGAACCCGAGGGGGAAAAACTGTTTTTT; CDR3aa: CSVEPEGEKLFF
len: 15; v_gene: TRBV20-1; d_gene: -; abundance: many; j_gene: TRBJ2-7; CDR3nt: TGCAGTGCTAGAGGTTTAGGGGAAGTGGCCTACGAGCAGTACTTC; CDR3aa: CSARGLGEVAYEQYF
len: 14; v_gene: TRBV7-9; d_gene: TRBD2; abundance: -; j_gene: TRBJ2-1; CDR3nt: TGTGCCAGCAGCTTTTACGGACTAGAGAATGAGCAGTTCTTC; CDR3aa: CASSFYGLENEQFF
len: 14; v_gene: TRBV5-1; d_gene: -; abundance: -; j_gene: TRBJ2-2; CDR3nt: TGCGCCAGCACTGATCGAGGGCCCGTCGGGGAGCTGTTTTTT; CDR3aa: CASTDRGPVGELFF
len: 15; v_gene: TRBV18; d_gene: TRBD1; abundance: few; j_gene: TRBJ1-1; CDR3nt: TGTGCCAGCTCAAGAAAGGGACAGGGGGCCACTGAAGCTTTCTTT; CDR3aa: CASSRKGQGATEAFF
len: 15; v_gene: TRBV19; d_gene: -; abundance: -; j_gene: TRBJ2-1; CDR3nt: TGTGCCAGTAGTGCGGGACGGGCCCCTAATAATGAGCAGTTCTTC; CDR3aa: CASSAGRAPNNEQFF
len: 15; v_gene: TRBV6-2/TRBV6-3; d_gene: TRBD2; abundance: few; j_gene: TRBJ2-1; CDR3nt: TGTGCCAGCAGCTCCGGGGGGGCATCCTACAATGAGCAGTTCTTC; CDR3aa: CASSSGGASYNEQFF
len: 15; v_gene: TRBV30; d_gene: -; abundance: -; j_gene: TRBJ1-5; CDR3nt: TGTGCCTGGAGAGGCGGGAGTGGTAGGGATCAGCCCCAGCATTTT; CDR3aa: CAWRGGSGRDQPQHF
len: 14; v_gene: TRBV29-1; d_gene: -; abundance: few; j_gene: TRBJ1-4; CDR3nt: TGCAGCGTAGAAGACGGACCTTTCAATGAAAAACTGTTTTTT; CDR3aa: CSVEDGPFNEKLFF
len: 16; v_gene: TRBV4-2; d_gene: -; abundance: many; j_gene: TRBJ1-1; CDR3nt: TGTGCCAGCAGCCAATCGGGGGGCCTTACCAACACTGAAGCTTTCTTT; CDR3aa: CASSQSGGLTNTEAFF
len: 14; v_gene: TRBV6-1; d_gene: TRBD1; abundance: few; j_gene: TRBJ1-6; CDR3nt: TGTGCCAGCACAAATACAGGGGATAATTCACCCCTCCACTTT; CDR3aa: CASTNTGDNSPLHF
len: 15; v_gene: TRBV4-1; d_gene: -; abundance: many; j_gene: TRBJ2-5; CDR3nt: TGCGCCAGCAGCCAAGGGCCCTACCAGGGGGAGACCCAGTACTTC; CDR3aa: CASSQGPYQGETQYF
len: 17; v_gene: TRBV15; d_gene: TRBD1; abundance: many; j_gene: TRBJ1-5; CDR3nt: TGTGCCACCAGCAGGCGTACCGGGACAGGGGGTTCACAGCCCCAGCATTTT; CDR3aa: CATSRRTGTGGSQPQHF
len: 16; v_gene: TRBV9; d_gene: -; abundance: many; j_gene: TRBJ1-5; CDR3nt: TGTGCCAGCAGCGTAGTGTCGGTCGCTTCGAATCAGCCCCAGCATTTT; CDR3aa: CASSVVSVASNQPQHF
len: 14; v_gene: TRBV7-8; d_gene: -; abundance: -; j_gene: TRBJ2-7; CDR3nt: TGTGCCAGCAGCTCCAAAGGATTCTCCTACGAGCAGTACTTC; CDR3aa: CASSSKGFSYEQYF
len: 16; v_gene: TRBV7-9; d_gene: TRBD1; abundance: few; j_gene: TRBJ2-2; CDR3nt: TGTGCCAGCAGCTCGGACAGGCCCACTTACACCGGGGAGCTGTTTTTT; CDR3aa: CASSSDRPTYTGELFF
len: 12; v_gene: TRBV29-1; d_gene: -; abundance: -; j_gene: TRBJ1-5; CDR3nt: TGCAGCGTCGGAGACCAGGAACAGCCCCAGCATTTT; CDR3aa: CSVGDQEQPQHF
len: 14; v_gene: TRBV12-3/TRBV12-4; d_gene: TRBD1; abundance: many; j_gene: TRBJ2-1; CDR3nt: TGTGCCAGCAGTTCCAGGGGGCTAGGAAATGAGCAGTTCTTC; CDR3aa: CASSSRGLGNEQFF
len: 16; v_gene: TRBV20-1; d_gene: -; abundance: -; j_gene: TRBJ2-7; CDR3nt: TGCAGTGCTAGGTACCCGGATGGCACATGGTCGCGCGAGCAGTACTTC; CDR3aa: CSARYPDGTWSREQYF
len: 17; v_gene: TRBV29-1; d_gene: -; abundance: -; j_gene: TRBJ2-5; CDR3nt: TGCAGCGTGTGGGGGGGTTCCTTTGCGGGGGCCCAAGAGACCCAGTACTTC; CDR3aa: CSVWGGSFAGAQETQYF
len: 16; v_gene: TRBV7-6; d_gene: -; abundance: -; j_gene: TRBJ1-4; CDR3nt: TGTGCCAGCAGCTTAGATGCGACAGACCCTAATGAAAAACTGTTTTTT; CDR3aa: CASSLDATDPNEKLFF
len: 15; v_gene: TRBV27; d_gene: -; abundance: few; j_gene: TRBJ1-2; CDR3nt: TGTGCCAGCAGCCATCGGACACCGTGGGACTATGGCTACACCTTC; CDR3aa: CASSHRTPWDYGYTF
len: 16; v_gene: TRBV18; d_gene: -; abundance: -; j_gene: TRBJ1-6; CDR3nt: TGTGCCAGCTCACCAATACCAGACTCCTATAATTCACCCCTCCACTTT; CDR3aa: CASSPIPDSYNSPLHF
len: 13; v_gene: TRBV12-3/TRBV12-4; d_gene: TRBD2; abundance: many; j_gene: TRBJ2-1; CDR3nt: TGTGCCAGCAGCCCCCTAGCGGACAATGAGCAGTTCTTC; CDR3aa: CASSPLADNEQFF
len: 16; v_gene: TRBV12-3/TRBV12-4; d_gene: -; abundance: many; j_gene: TRBJ2-5; CDR3nt: TGTGCCAGCGGGGGCGGGGCGGGGTCCAGGATGGGGACCCAGTACTTC; CDR3aa: CASGGGAGSRMGTQYF
len: 14; v_gene: TRBV4-1; d_gene: -; abundance: few; j_gene: TRBJ1-4; CDR3nt: TGCGCCAGCAGCGAAGAGGGGACGTTAAGAAAACTGTTTTTT; CDR3aa: CASSEEGTLRKLFF
len: 13; v_gene: TRBV6-1; d_gene: -; abundance: -; j_gene: TRBJ2-2; CDR3nt: TGTGCCAGTGAGGGGGGGAACACCGGGGAGCTGTTTTTT; CDR3aa: CASEGGNTGELFF
len: 16; v_gene: TRBV20-1; d_gene: -; abundance: few; j_gene: TRBJ2-3; CDR3nt: TGCAGTGCTAGAGAAACTCCCCGGGGCGCGACAGATACGCAGTATTTT; CDR3aa: CSARETPRGATDTQYF
len: 17; v_gene: TRBV6-5; d_gene: TRBD2; abundance: many; j_gene: TRBJ2-7; CDR3nt: TGTGCCAGCAGTTACTCTCCGGCTAGCGGGGGGGTGTACGAGCAGTACTTC; CDR3aa: CASSYSPASGGVYEQYF
len: 14; v_gene: TRBV20-1; d_gene: -; abundance: -; j_gene: TRBJ2-1; CDR3nt: TGCAGTGCCAACAGGCTAGATATTTTGGACGAGCAGTTCTTC; CDR3aa: CSANRLDILDEQFF
len: 15; v_gene: TRBV5-1; d_gene: TRBD1; abundance: -; j_gene: TRBJ2-7; CDR3nt: TGCGCCAGCAGTGTGACAGGACAGGGGTCGTACGAGCAGTACTTC; CDR3aa: CASSVTGQGSYEQYF
len: 14; v_gene: TRBV6-5; d_gene: -; abundance: few; j_gene: TRBJ1-2; CDR3nt: TGTGCCAGCGGACGTTGGGGGGGAGACTATGGCTACACCTTC; CDR3aa: CASGRWGGDYGYTF
len: 12; v_gene: TRBV5-1; d_gene: -; abundance: many; j_gene: TRBJ2-7; CDR3nt: TGCGCCAGCAGCTTGACTGGGAACGAGCAGTACTTC; CDR3aa: CASSLTGNEQYF
len: 17; v_gene: TRBV12-3/TRBV12-4; d_gene: TRBD2; abundance: many; j_gene: TRBJ2-3; CDR3nt: TGTGCCAGCAGCCGACCGGGACTAGCGGGGGTAACAGATACGCAGTATTTT; CDR3aa: CASSRPGLAGVTDTQYF
len: 18; v_gene: TRBV7-2; d_gene: TRBD1; abundance: many; j_gene: TRBJ1-1; CDR3nt: TGTGCCAGCAGCTTAGCGCCCCGACAGGGGTCGGTGAACACTGAAGCTTTCTTT; CDR3aa: CASSLAPRQGSVNTEAFF
len: 13; v_gene: TRBV7-9; d_gene: -; abundance: -; j_gene: TRBJ1-2; CDR3nt: TGTGCCAGCAGGGGGATGACGGGTCTTGGCTACACCTTC; CDR3aa: CASRGMTGLGYTF
len: 14; v_gene: TRBV3-1; d_gene: -; abundance: few; j_gene: TRBJ1-6; CDR3nt: TGTGCCAGCAGCCAAGGACAGGCGGGTTCACCCCTCCACTTT; CDR3aa: CASSQGQAGSPLHF
len: 14; v_gene: TRBV5-1; d_gene: -; abundance: few; j_gene: TRBJ1-1; CDR3nt: TGCGCCAGCAGCTTGTCACCTACGAACACTGAAGCTTTCTTT; CDR3aa: CASSLSPTNTEAFF
len: 12; v_gene: TRBV11-2; d_gene: -; abundance: many; j_gene: TRBJ2-2; CDR3nt: TGTGCCAGCAGCCCTGAGGCCGGGGAGCTGTTTTTT; CDR3aa: CASSPEAGELFF
len: 15; v_gene: TRBV5-1; d_gene: -; abundance: -; j_gene: TRBJ2-2; CDR3nt: TGCGCCAGCAGCTTGACTGTCCCTGACACCGGGGAGCTGTTTTTT; CDR3aa: CASSLTVPDTGELFF
len: 13; v_gene: TRBV7-9; d_gene: -; abundance: many; j_gene: TRBJ2-2; CDR3nt: TGTGCCAGCAGCCCCGGGACCACCGGGGAGCTGTTTTTT; CDR3aa: CASSPGTTGELFF
len: 14; v_gene: TRBV6-5; d_gene: TRBD1; abundance: -; j_gene: TRBJ2-7; CDR3nt: TGTGCCAGCAGTTCTCGGACAGGTCGTCGCGAGCAGTACTTC; CDR3aa: CASSSRTGRREQYF
len: 14; v_gene: TRBV12-3/TRBV12-4; d_gene: -; abundance: many; j_gene: TRBJ2-7; CDR3nt: TGTGCCAGCAGTTCCGAGCTTGGGATTCGGGAGCAGTACTTC; CDR3aa: CASSSELGIREQYF
len: 13; v_gene: TRBV12-3/TRBV12-4; d_gene: -; abundance: many; j_gene: TRBJ2-1; CDR3nt: TGTGCCAGCAGATACAACGGACGGGGGCGGGAGTTCTTC; CDR3aa: CASRYNGRGREFF
len: 16; v_gene: TRBV12-3/TRBV12-4; d_gene: -; abundance: few; j_gene: TRBJ2-3; CDR3nt: TGTGCCAGCAGTTTCGGTGCTGGCATGGACACAGATACGCAGTATTTT; CDR3aa: CASSFGAGMDTDTQYF
len: 15; v_gene: TRBV11-2; d_gene: TRBD1; abundance: many; j_gene: TRBJ2-2; CDR3nt: TGTGCCAGCAGCCCCGGACAGGGGGGGACCGGGGAGCTGTTTTTT; CDR3aa: CASSPGQGGTGELFF
len: 13; v_gene: TRBV7-9; d_gene: -; abundance: -; j_gene: TRBJ1-4; CDR3nt: TGTGCCAGCAAGTCGGATGGGCGTGAAAAACTGTTTTTT; CDR3aa: CASKSDGREKLFF
len: 14; v_gene: TRBV10-2; d_gene: -; abundance: -; j_gene: TRBJ2-6; CDR3nt: TGCGCCGGGCTCGGGTCCTCTGGGGCCAACGTCCTGACTTTC; CDR3aa: CAGLGSSGANVLTF
len: 14; v_gene: TRBV5-1; d_gene: -; abundance: -; j_gene: TRBJ2-7; CDR3nt: TGCGCCAGCAGCTCCGGGCCGAAGGGTTACGAGCAGTACTTC; CDR3aa: CASSSGPKGYEQYF
len: 16; v_gene: TRBV5-1; d_gene: -; abundance: -; j_gene: TRBJ2-1; CDR3nt: TGCGCCAGCAGCTTTCAGGGGACAAGCTCCTACAATGAGCAGTTCTTC; CDR3aa: CASSFQGTSSYNEQFF
len: 13; v_gene: TRBV29-1; d_gene: -; abundance: few; j_gene: TRBJ2-5; CDR3nt: TGCAGCGCAAATATAGCGGCACAAGAGACCCAGTACTTC; CDR3aa: CSANIAAQETQYF
len: 14; v_gene: TRBV12-3/TRBV12-4; d_gene: TRBD1; abundance: -; j_gene: TRBJ1-2; CDR3nt: TGTGCCAGCAATGCGGGACAGGGGGGCTATGGCTACACCTTC; CDR3aa: CASNAGQGGYGYTF
len: 11; v_gene: TRBV6-2/TRBV6-3; d_gene: -; abundance: many; j_gene: TRBJ2-1; CDR3nt: TGTGCCAGCAGTCTGAAAAATGAGCAGTTCTTC; CDR3aa: CASSLKNEQFF
len: 15; v_gene: TRBV27; d_gene: -; abundance: -; j_gene: TRBJ1-2; CDR3nt: TGTGCCAGCAGTTTGGATGTGGACATCCTCTATGGCTACACCTTC; CDR3aa: CASSLDVDILYGYTF
len: 18; v_gene: TRBV12-5; d_gene: TRBD1; abundance: many; j_gene: TRBJ1-5; CDR3nt: TGTGCTAGTGGCAATTCCGGGGACAGGAAGGGGGTCAATCAGCCCCAGCATTTT; CDR3aa: CASGNSGDRKGVNQPQHF
len: 13; v_gene: TRBV29-1; d_gene: -; abundance: -; j_gene: TRBJ1-1; CDR3nt: TGCAGCGTTGACACAACCCAGAACACTGAAGCTTTCTTT; CDR3aa: CSVDTTQNTEAFF